This passage covers 9 T cell receptor beta chains from one sample sequenced in a study of identifying expanded T cells in peripheral blood (dated by TCRdb to 2018 to 2020). The library was made by the immunoSEQ multiplex PCR assay. In its TCRdb copy, this immuneACCESS table keeps in-frame sequences only and misses some clones. Where compared with another copy, unresolved V genes explain less than half of these, and the others have no known cause. This sample comprises approximately 130,000 clones, roughly 80% of them detected only once. More than 2.5% of the sample comes from the top ten. Sequencing input: blood. The receptors come from a person aged 18-69 years in good health.

The CDR3 nucleotides are TGTGCCAGCAGCCCAAACCACGGGGGGGAAAACATTCAGTACTTC. Protein: CASSPNHGGENIQYF. This chain connects TRBV7-2 to TRBJ2-4; TRBD2 matches 8 bases. V gave up 5 bases and J gave up 5 bases; unmatched junction bases: 8. This CDR3 has 15 amino acids. The germline gives CDR1 SGHTA, CDR2 FQGNSA.

The V call is TRBV5-8, the J call TRBJ1-3; possible D gene TRBD1, 6 bases. The germline gives CDR1 SGHTS, CDR2 YDEGEE. V lost 0 bases and J 2 bases, leaving 6 bases between the germline ends. The CDR3 is 14 amino acids. The CDR3 loop reads CASSLGTAGNTIYF. The CDR3 bases are TGTGCCAGCAGCTTGGGGACAGCTGGAAACACCATATATTTT.

In this sample, this clone is medium-sized. The chain employs TRBV6-6 and TRBJ1-1; 8 bases fit TRBD1. Germline V gene data show CDR1 as MNHNY and CDR2 as SVGAGI (reference sequence). The CDR3 is 14 residues long. J lost 5 bases, V lost 5 bases, and 7 bases had no gene match. The CDR3 region has the DNA TGTGCCAGCAGTCCGCACACAGGGGGAACTGAAGCTTTCTTT. Amino acid sequence: CASSPHTGGTEAFF.

This chain links TRBV19 with TRBJ1-3; a possible D gene is TRBD1 (6 bases). Germline-derived CDR1 and CDR2 are LNHDA and SQIVND (reference sequence). The CDR3 runs to 14 residues. Trimming removed 4 bases from V and 7 bases from J, with 14 bases in between. In DNA, the CDR3 is TGTGCCAGTAGTACAGGGACATCGGCGAACACCATATATTTT. It encodes CASSTGTSANTIYF.

The V call is TRBV5-6, the J call TRBJ2-1; 7 bases agree with TRBD1. With V trimmed by 5 bases and J by 4 bases, 9 bases remained unmatched. Germline V CDR1 and CDR2: SGHDT, YYEEEE. CDR3 length equals 15 residues. This chain's CDR3 is CASSPDRAWYNEQFF. The CDR3 bases are TGTGCCAGCAGTCCTGACAGGGCTTGGTACAATGAGCAGTTCTTC. Drawing the rest from reference TRBV5-6 and TRBJ2-1, the complete variable domain is DAGVTQSPTHLIKTRGQQVTLRCSPKSGHDTVSWYQQALGQGPQFIFQYYEEEERQRGNFPDRFSGHQFPNYSSELNVNALLLGDSALYLCASSPDRAWYNEQFFGPGTRLTVL.

The chain couples TRBV5-6 to TRBJ2-2; no clear D gene. There are 12 residues in the CDR3. Germline CDR1 reads SGHDT; CDR2 reads YYEEEE. V lost 4 bases and J 10 bases, leaving 11 bases between the germline ends. The CDR3 bases are TGTGCCAGCAGCCGAAGGTTCCCGGAGCTGTTTTTT. Its translation: CASSRRFPELFF.

The J gene is TRBJ1-5, the V gene TRBV18, with D possibly matching TRBD1 (5 bases). Deletions cut 2 bases from V and 9 bases from J, with 14 bases between. CDR1 and CDR2 from the germline V gene are KGHSH and LQKENI. This CDR3 is 14 amino acids long. CDR3 in amino acids: CASSPRDLLRPQHF. DNA for the CDR3: TGTGCCAGCTCACCAAGGGACCTTTTGAGGCCCCAGCATTTT.

This clone was recorded once. The chain is built from TRBV9 and TRBJ1-3; the D gene is possibly TRBD1 (5 bases). V shed 0 bases and J shed 2 bases, with 9 bases lying between them. The CDR3 extends over 15 amino acids. Per the germline V gene, CDR1 is SGDLS and CDR2 is YYNGEE. CDR3 sequence: CASSVGGEAGNTIYF. CDR3 coding DNA: TGTGCCAGCAGCGTAGGGGGGGAAGCTGGAAACACCATATATTTT.

The V call is TRBV13, the J call TRBJ1-1; unclear D gene. CDR1 and CDR2 from the germline V gene are PRHDT and FYEKMQ (reference sequence). The CDR3 runs to 13 residues. V lost 3 bases, J lost 1 base, and 6 bases lay in between. Here the CDR3 reads CASSFDSNTEAFF. CDR3 DNA sequence: TGTGCCAGCAGCTTTGATTCGAACACTGAAGCTTTCTTT.